This TCR beta chain is from a study of OX40 agonist ivuxolimab in advanced cancers. Whole-study context: Ivuxolimab, an agonist antibody against OX40 (CD134), was given to patients.

Produced via immunoSEQ multiplex PCR; TCRdb's table is partial and in-frame only. Of about 82,000 clones in the sample, over 65% were seen once. Turning to this clone: Its antigen is currently unknown.

The germline V and J ends were trimmed by 6 bases and 7 bases, with 19 bases remaining between them. CDR1 is SGHTS and CDR2 is YDEGEE in the germline V gene. This CDR3 spans 14 amino acids. Findings of the study overall: Some nonresponders additionally presented with little normalized T-cell clonal expansion. CD8+ T cells showed, on average, more clonal expansion than CD4+ cells.

This receptor was obtained from an adult with an advanced solid tumor such as melanoma, head and neck, liver or kidney cancer. This chain joins TRBV5-8 and TRBJ2-5, with D perhaps matching TRBD2 (5 bases). The sample was CD4+ or CD8+ T cells sorted from blood, taken in a trial of the OX40 agonist ivuxolimab. The CDR3 DNA follows: TGTGCCAGCACCCGGTCGGGCCTGAGCGGGACCCAGTACTTC. This translates into CASTRSGLSGTQYF.